The present T cell receptor beta chain was sequenced within a study of early T cells in non-severe SARS-CoV-2 infection. Study at large: Bulk RNA taken from unsorted whole blood was sequenced, leaving chains unpaired.

General study points: The VDJdb matching leaned toward anti-spike CD8 responses and overlooked private and CD4 specificities.

CDR3 size: 11 residues. Germline CDR1 is DFQATT and CDR2 is SNEGSKA (reference sequence). Researchers attached unique molecular identifiers to individual cDNA molecules. TCRdb processed the 5' RACE reads anew with MiXCR; each CDR3 protein has one entry. The data hold 65,000 to 95,000 distinct CDR3 sequences, with more than 7.5% observed a single time. This clonotype turned up a few times. Its target is not known. The specimen was whole blood. This rearrangement joins TRBV20-1 to TRBJ2-3; D may be TRBD2 (6 bases). The TCR comes from an adult who was a healthcare worker with PCR-confirmed SARS-CoV-2 infection or an uninfected control (not recorded which). The CDR3 DNA is TGCAGCCTCGGGGGAGCAGATACGCAGTATTTT. Encoded protein: CSLGGADTQYF.